This paragraph reports one TCR beta chain. These data come from a study of blood T cell repertoires in COVID-19. Study context: Spain, Italy and the United States supplied samples that represented acute and convalescent COVID-19. PBMCs, B-cell-depleted T cells, or T cells provided the cDNA or gDNA that made up the material.

Source study methods: Reference gene primer amplification gave nucleated cell count estimates. Repertoires were generated with immunoSEQ multiplex PCR, while TCRdb's copy carries only in-frame clones and drops some. For V, J and clone size, that table is used; D and trimming come from the DNA. In the table there are 190,000 or so clones, 80% to 90% of which are singletons. This CDR3 comprises 14 residues. Germline V gene data show CDR1 as MNHEY and CDR2 as SVGEGT. V was trimmed by 2 bases and J by 5 bases, leaving 10 bases between them. The sample taken for sequencing was peripheral blood. The receptor's source is a man in his forties or fifties with active or convalescent COVID-19. The chain is built from TRBV6-2 or TRBV6-3 and TRBJ1-5; D is unresolved. This CDR3 reads CASSYRRVDQPQHF. In DNA form, the CDR3 reads TGTGCCAGCAGTTACAGGAGGGTCGATCAGCCCCAGCATTTT.